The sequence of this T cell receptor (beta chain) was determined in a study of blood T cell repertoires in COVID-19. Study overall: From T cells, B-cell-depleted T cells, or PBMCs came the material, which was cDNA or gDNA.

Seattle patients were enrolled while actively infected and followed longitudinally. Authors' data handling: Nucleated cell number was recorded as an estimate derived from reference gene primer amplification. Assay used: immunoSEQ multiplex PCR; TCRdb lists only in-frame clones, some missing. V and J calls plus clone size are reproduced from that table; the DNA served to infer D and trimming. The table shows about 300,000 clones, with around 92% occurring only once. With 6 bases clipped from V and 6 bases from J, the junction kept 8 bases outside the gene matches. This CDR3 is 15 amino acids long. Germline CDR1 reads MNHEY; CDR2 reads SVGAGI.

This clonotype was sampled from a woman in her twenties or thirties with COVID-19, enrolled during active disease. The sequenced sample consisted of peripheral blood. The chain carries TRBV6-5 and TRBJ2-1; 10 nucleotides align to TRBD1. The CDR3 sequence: CASRSRQGAGNEQFF. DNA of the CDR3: TGTGCCAGCAGGAGCAGACAGGGGGCAGGCAATGAGCAGTTCTTC.